The rows below give T cell receptor beta chains drawn from one sample of a study of cytomegalovirus exposure and HLA in healthy donors. Sequencing used immunoSEQ multiplex PCR; TCRdb keeps in-frame clones, though not all of them. This sample has 150,000 to 180,000 clones, with around 80% found just once. The sequencing input was PBMCs. All receptors come from a middle-aged woman in good health and CMV-seropositive. Both conserved end residues are part of each CDR3. D genes are given only for firm matches. Some rows have no size entry. The others give once, few or many, or a class for an expanded clone.

CDR3aa,CDR3nt,v_gene,abundance,j_gene,d_gene
CASSLAGRGTGELFF,TGTGCCAGCAGCTTAGCCGGGAGGGGCACCGGGGAGCTGTTTTTT,TRBV11-1,few,TRBJ2-2,TRBD2
CASSQAGSGSGELFF,TGTGCCAGCAGCCAAGCAGGAAGCGGGAGCGGGGAGCTGTTTTTT,TRBV4-2,-,TRBJ2-2,TRBD2
CASSIQAQGGFNEQFF,TGCGCCAGCAGCATACAGGCCCAGGGGGGATTTAATGAGCAGTTCTTC,TRBV5-1,-,TRBJ2-1,-
CASSQGAWYEQYF,TGCGCCAGCTCCCAGGGGGCGTGGTACGAGCAGTACTTC,TRBV10-2,-,TRBJ2-7,TRBD1
CASSLEPAGGFGYTF,TGCGCCAGCAGCTTGGAGCCAGCGGGGGGATTTGGCTACACCTTC,TRBV5-1,-,TRBJ1-2,-
CASSLRRATDTQYF,TGTGCCAGCAGCCTTCGGAGGGCTACAGATACGCAGTATTTT,TRBV7-8,-,TRBJ2-3,-
CASSILPFGNTEAFF,TGTGCCAGTAGTATTCTTCCCTTCGGGAACACTGAAGCTTTCTTT,TRBV19,-,TRBJ1-1,-
CASKEGQAPNQPQHF,TGTGCCAGCAAAGAAGGACAGGCGCCAAATCAGCCCCAGCATTTT,TRBV6-1,-,TRBJ1-5,TRBD1
CATQPRDTLAKNIQYF,TGTGCCACTCAACCCCGGGACACCTTAGCCAAAAACATTCAGTACTTC,TRBV19,-,TRBJ2-4,-
CASSRRFDTEAFF,TGTGCCAGTAGTAGGCGGTTCGACACTGAAGCTTTCTTT,TRBV19,-,TRBJ1-1,-
CASSYPGLASDTQYF,TGTGCCAGCAGCTACCCCGGACTAGCGTCTGATACGCAGTATTTT,TRBV7-2,-,TRBJ2-3,TRBD2
CASSDRAGGWGEAFF,TGCGCCAGCAGTGATCGGGCAGGAGGATGGGGTGAAGCTTTCTTT,TRBV10-2,-,TRBJ1-1,-
CASSLMGGSDYGYTF,TGTGCCAGCAGCCTGATGGGAGGTTCGGACTATGGCTACACCTTC,TRBV5-6,-,TRBJ1-2,-
CASSGGQGPLVGYTF,TGTGCCAGCAGCGGTGGACAGGGCCCTCTGGTTGGCTACACCTTC,TRBV5-4,-,TRBJ1-2,TRBD1
CASSRTGGGPNTEAFF,TGTGCCAGCAGCCGTACGGGGGGGGGACCGAACACTGAAGCTTTCTTT,TRBV7-9,-,TRBJ1-1,-
CASSVGAGAETSGANVLTF,TGTGCCAGCAGCGTAGGGGCGGGAGCCGAAACCTCTGGGGCCAACGTCCTGACTTTC,TRBV9,-,TRBJ2-6,TRBD2
CASSLPAGTYNEQFF,TGTGCCAGCAGCCTGCCAGCGGGGACCTACAATGAGCAGTTCTTC,TRBV7-2,-,TRBJ2-1,TRBD2
CASSLGDRGSDTQYF,TGCGCCAGCAGCTTGGGGGACAGGGGGTCAGATACGCAGTATTTT,TRBV5-1,-,TRBJ2-3,TRBD1
CASSRTAAAGANVLTF,TGTGCCAGCTCTCGGACTGCGGCCGCTGGGGCCAACGTCCTGACTTTC,TRBV7-9,-,TRBJ2-6,-
CASSTGGRETQYF,TGTGCCAGTAGCACAGGGGGCAGGGAGACCCAGTACTTC,TRBV19,-,TRBJ2-5,TRBD1
CASSENRQIQETQYF,TGTGCCAGCAGTGAAAACAGGCAGATACAAGAGACCCAGTACTTC,TRBV6-1,-,TRBJ2-5,-
CASSLNPRYQPQHF,TGTGCCAGCAGTTTAAATCCGAGGTATCAGCCCCAGCATTTT,TRBV28,-,TRBJ1-5,-
CASRTSGSSYNEQFF,TGTGCCAGCAGAACAAGCGGGTCCTCCTACAATGAGCAGTTCTTC,TRBV7-3,few,TRBJ2-1,-
CASSSPGAGVNTEAFF,TGCGCCAGCAGTTCACCCGGGGCAGGGGTGAACACTGAAGCTTTCTTT,TRBV23-1,-,TRBJ1-1,-
CASSRGQFHYEQYF,TGTGCCAGCAGCCGCGGACAGTTTCACTACGAGCAGTACTTC,TRBV27,-,TRBJ2-7,-
CASSLATAGGQDEQFF,TGCGCCAGCAGCTTGGCAACAGCGGGAGGGCAAGATGAGCAGTTCTTC,TRBV5-1,once,TRBJ2-1,TRBD2